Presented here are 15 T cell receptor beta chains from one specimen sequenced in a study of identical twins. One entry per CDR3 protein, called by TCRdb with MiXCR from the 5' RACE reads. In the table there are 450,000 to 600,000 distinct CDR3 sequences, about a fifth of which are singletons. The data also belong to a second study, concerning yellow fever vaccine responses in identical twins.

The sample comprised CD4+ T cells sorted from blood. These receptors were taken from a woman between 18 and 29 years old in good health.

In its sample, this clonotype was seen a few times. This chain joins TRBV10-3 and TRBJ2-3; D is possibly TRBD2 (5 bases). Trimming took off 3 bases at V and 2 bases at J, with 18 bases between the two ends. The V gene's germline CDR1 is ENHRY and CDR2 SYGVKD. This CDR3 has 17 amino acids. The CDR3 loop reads CAISDTGLAQPTDTQYF. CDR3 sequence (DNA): TGTGCCATCAGTGATACTGGTCTAGCCCAACCCACAGATACGCAGTATTTT.

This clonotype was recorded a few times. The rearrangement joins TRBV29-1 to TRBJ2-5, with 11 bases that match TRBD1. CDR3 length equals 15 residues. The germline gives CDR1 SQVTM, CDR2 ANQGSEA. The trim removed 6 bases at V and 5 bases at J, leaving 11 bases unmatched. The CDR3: CSVGRPGTGGETQYF. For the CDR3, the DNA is TGCAGCGTCGGAAGACCCGGGACAGGGGGGGAGACCCAGTACTTC.

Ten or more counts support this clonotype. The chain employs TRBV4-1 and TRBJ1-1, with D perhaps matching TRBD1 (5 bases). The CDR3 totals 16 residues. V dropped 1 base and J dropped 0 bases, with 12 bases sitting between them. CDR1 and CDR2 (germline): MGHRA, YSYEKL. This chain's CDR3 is CASSQGRGGMNTEAFF. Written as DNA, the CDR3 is TGCGCCAGCAGCCAAGGCCGGGGGGGGATGAACACTGAAGCTTTCTTT.

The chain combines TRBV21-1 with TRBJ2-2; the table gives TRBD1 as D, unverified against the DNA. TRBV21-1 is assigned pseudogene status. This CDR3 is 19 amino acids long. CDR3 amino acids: CASSKPTGWRRKNTGELFF. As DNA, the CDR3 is TGTGCCAGCAGCAAACCCACAGGTTGGCGACGCAAGAACACCGGGGAGCTGTTTTTT.

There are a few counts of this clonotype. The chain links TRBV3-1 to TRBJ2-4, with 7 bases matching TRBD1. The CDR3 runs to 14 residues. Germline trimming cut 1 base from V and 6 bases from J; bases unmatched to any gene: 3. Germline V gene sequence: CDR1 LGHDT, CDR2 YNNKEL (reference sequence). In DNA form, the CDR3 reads TGTGCCAGCAGCCAAGGGGGACAGCTAAACATTCAGTACTTC. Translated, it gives CASSQGGQLNIQYF.

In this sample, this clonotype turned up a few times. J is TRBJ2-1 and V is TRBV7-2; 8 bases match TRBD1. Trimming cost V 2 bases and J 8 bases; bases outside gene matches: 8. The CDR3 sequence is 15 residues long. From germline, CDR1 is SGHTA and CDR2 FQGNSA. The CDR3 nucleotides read TGTGCCAGCAGCTTATGGGGCGGGACAGGCCATGAGCAGTTCTTC. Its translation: CASSLWGGTGHEQFF. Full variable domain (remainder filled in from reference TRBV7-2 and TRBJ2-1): GAGVSQSPSNKVTEKGKDVELRCDPISGHTALYWYRQSLGQGLEFLIYFQGNSAPDKSGLPSDRFSAERTGGSVSTLTIQRTQQEDSAVYLCASSLWGGTGHEQFFGPGTRLTVL.

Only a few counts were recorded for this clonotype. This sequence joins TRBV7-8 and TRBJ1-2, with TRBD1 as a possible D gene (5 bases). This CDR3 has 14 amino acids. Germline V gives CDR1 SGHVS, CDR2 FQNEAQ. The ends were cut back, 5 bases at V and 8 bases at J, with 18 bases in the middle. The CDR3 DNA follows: TGTGCCAGCAGCCCCGAAACAGGCCCTCTGGGCTACACCTTC. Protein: CASSPETGPLGYTF.

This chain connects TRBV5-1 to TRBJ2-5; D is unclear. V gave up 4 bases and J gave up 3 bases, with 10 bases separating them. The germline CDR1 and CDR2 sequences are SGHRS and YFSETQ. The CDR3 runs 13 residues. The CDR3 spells CASSNAPEETQYF. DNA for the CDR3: TGCGCCAGCAGCAACGCCCCCGAAGAGACCCAGTACTTC.

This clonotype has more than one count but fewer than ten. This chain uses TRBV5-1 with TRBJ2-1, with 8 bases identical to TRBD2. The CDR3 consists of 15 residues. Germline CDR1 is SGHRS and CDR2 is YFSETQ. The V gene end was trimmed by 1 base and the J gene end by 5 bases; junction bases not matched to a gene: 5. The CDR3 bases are TGCGCCAGCAGCTTGTGGGGACTAGAGAACAATGAGCAGTTCTTC. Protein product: CASSLWGLENNEQFF.

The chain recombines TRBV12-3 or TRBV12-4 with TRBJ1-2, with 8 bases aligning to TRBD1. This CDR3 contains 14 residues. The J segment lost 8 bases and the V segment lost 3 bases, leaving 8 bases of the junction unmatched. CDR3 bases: TGTGCCAGCAGTTTCATGGGCAGGGGGCAGGGCTACACCTTC. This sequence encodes CASSFMGRGQGYTF.

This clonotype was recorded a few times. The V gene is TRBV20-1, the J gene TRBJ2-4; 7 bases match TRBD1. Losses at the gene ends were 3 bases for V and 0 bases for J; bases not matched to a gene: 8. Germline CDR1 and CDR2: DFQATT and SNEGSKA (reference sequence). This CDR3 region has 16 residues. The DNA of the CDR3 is TGCAGTGCTAGCCTCGACAGGGTTATAGCCAAAAACATTCAGTACTTC. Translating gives CSASLDRVIAKNIQYF.

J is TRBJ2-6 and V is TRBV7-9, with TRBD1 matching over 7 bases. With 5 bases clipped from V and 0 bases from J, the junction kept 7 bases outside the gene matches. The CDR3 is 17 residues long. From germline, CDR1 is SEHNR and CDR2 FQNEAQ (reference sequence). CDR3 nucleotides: TGTGCCAGCAGCCCGAAGGGACAGCACTCTGGGGCCAACGTCCTGACTTTC. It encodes CASSPKGQHSGANVLTF.

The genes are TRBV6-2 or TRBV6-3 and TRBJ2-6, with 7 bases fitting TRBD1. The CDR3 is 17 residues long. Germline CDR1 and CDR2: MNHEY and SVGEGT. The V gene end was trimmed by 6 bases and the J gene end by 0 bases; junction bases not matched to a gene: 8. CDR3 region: CASRPWDSNSGANVLTF. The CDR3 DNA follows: TGTGCCAGCAGACCCTGGGACAGCAACTCTGGGGCCAACGTCCTGACTTTC.

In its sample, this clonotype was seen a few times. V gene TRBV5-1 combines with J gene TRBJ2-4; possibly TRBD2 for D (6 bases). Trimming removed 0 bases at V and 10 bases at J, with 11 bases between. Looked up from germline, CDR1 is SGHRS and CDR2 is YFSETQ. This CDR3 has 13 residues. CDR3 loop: CASSLAAGGIQYF. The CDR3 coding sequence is TGCGCCAGCAGCTTGGCGGCCGGGGGTATTCAGTACTTC.

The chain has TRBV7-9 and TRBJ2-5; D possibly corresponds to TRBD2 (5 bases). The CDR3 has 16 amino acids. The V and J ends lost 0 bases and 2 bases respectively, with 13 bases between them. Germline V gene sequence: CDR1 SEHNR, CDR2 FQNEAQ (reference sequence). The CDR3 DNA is TGTGCCAGCAGCTTAGCTCCTTTGACTACTCAAGAGACCCAGTACTTC. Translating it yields CASSLAPLTTQETQYF. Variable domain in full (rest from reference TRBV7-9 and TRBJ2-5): DTGVSQNPRHKITKRGQNVTFRCDPISEHNRLYWYRQTLGQGPEFLTYFQNEAQLEKSRLLSDRFSAERPKGSFSTLEIQRTEQGDSAMYLCASSLAPLTTQETQYFGPGTRLLVL.